Presented here are 3 T cell receptor beta chains from one specimen sequenced in a study of human T cells and chemical hapten exposure. TCRdb redid the calling of the RACE reads with MiXCR, one entry per CDR3 protein. The sample has 75,000 to 95,000 distinct CDR3 sequences, about 10% seen once. Time point defined: patch test 1, 2 weeks after DPC sensitization. Treatment here: therapeutic diphenylcyclopropenone sensitization with weekly scalp DPC. This material consisted of whole blood, taken in connection with sensitization to the hapten diphenylcyclopropenone (DPC). These TCRs come from a woman aged 60-75 years with alopecia areata. Some clones in this sample may be carry-over from other donors' samples.

CDR3 sequence (DNA): TGCAGCGTTACCTTCAGGGAGAATGGCTACACCTTC. It codes for CSVTFRENGYTF. The chain combines TRBV29-1 with TRBJ1-2; possibly TRBD1 for D (5 bases). CDR3 length equals 12 residues. The V gene's germline CDR1 is SQVTM and CDR2 ANQGSEA. V lost 5 bases and J 6 bases, leaving 13 bases between the germline ends. The complete variable domain, with remaining parts taken from reference TRBV29-1 and TRBJ1-2, reads SAVISQKPSRDICQRGTSLTIQCQVDSQVTMMFWYRQQPGQSLTLIATANQGSEATYESGFVIDKFPISRPNLTFSTLTVSNMSPEDSSIYLCSVTFRENGYTFGSGTRLTVV.

V usage is TRBV7-9 and J usage is TRBJ2-1, with TRBD1 matching over 7 bases. V shed 7 bases and J 15 bases; nucleotides not matched to a gene: 9. The CDR3 covers 11 residues. CDR1 and CDR2 (germline): SEHNR, FQNEAQ (reference sequence). CDR3 amino acids: CASTSTGVPFF. As DNA, the CDR3 is TGTGCCAGCACGAGTACAGGGGTGCCGTTCTTC.

At least ten counts were recorded for this clonotype. This chain links TRBV4-1 with TRBJ1-1, with TRBD1 identical over 7 bases. V lost 4 bases to trimming and J lost 5 bases; unmatched junction nucleotides: 13. Germline values: CDR1 MGHRA, CDR2 YSYEKL. There are 16 residues in the CDR3. CDR3 protein: CASSPPETGSGTEAFF. For the CDR3, the DNA is TGCGCCAGCAGCCCTCCCGAGACAGGGTCGGGTACTGAAGCTTTCTTT.